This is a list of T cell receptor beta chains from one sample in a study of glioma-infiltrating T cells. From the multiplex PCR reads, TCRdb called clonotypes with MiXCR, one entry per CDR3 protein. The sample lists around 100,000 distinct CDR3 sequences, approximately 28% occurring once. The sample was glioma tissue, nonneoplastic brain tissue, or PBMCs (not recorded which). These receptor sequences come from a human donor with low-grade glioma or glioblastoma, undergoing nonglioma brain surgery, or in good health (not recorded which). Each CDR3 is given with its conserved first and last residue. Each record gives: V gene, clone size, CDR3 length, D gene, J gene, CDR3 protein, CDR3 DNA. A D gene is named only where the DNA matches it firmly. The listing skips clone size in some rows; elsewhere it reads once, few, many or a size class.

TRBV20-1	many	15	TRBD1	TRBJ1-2	CSAIAGTGGDYGYTF	TGCAGTGCTATAGCTGGGACAGGGGGCGACTATGGCTACACCTTC
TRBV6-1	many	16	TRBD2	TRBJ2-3	CASSFWTSGTSDTQYF	TGTGCCAGCAGTTTCTGGACTAGCGGGACTTCAGATACGCAGTATTTT
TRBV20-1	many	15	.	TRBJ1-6	CSAQGGSSYNSPLHF	TGCAGTGCGCAAGGGGGGAGCTCCTATAATTCACCCCTCCACTTT
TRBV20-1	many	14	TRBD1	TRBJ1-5	CSARGDREGQPQHF	TGCAGTGCTAGGGGGGACAGGGAGGGTCAGCCCCAGCATTTT
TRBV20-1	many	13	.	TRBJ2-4	CSASSGAKNIQYF	TGCAGTGCCTCCAGTGGAGCCAAAAACATTCAGTACTTC
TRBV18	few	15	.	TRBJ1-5	CASSPYTGPNQPQHF	TGTGCCAGCTCACCTTATACAGGGCCAAATCAGCCCCAGCATTTT
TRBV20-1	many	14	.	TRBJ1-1	CSASSRGMNTEAFF	TGCAGTGCTAGTAGTCGGGGCATGAACACTGAAGCTTTCTTT
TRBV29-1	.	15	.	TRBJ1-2	CSVLGRGGIQNGYTF	TGCAGCGTTTTAGGGCGGGGGGGGATCCAAAATGGCTACACCTTC
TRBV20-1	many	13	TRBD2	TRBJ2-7	CSADNSGAYEQYF	TGCAGTGCTGATAATAGCGGGGCCTACGAGCAGTACTTC
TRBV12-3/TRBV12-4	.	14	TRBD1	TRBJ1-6	CASSTTGVDSPLHF	TGTGCCAGCAGCACCACAGGGGTCGATTCACCCCTCCACTTT
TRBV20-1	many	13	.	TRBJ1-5	CSARGSFNQPQHF	TGCAGTGCTAGAGGTAGTTTCAATCAGCCCCAGCATTTT
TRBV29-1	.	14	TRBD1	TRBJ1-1	CSTRQGDLDTEAFF	TGCAGCACAAGACAGGGTGATTTGGACACTGAAGCTTTCTTT
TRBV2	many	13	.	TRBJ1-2	CASTPVGLNGYTF	TGTGCCAGCACCCCGGTCGGACTGAATGGCTACACCTTC
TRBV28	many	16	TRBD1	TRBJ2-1	CASSHPGTGGYNEQFF	TGTGCCAGCAGCCACCCGGGGACAGGGGGCTACAATGAGCAGTTCTTC
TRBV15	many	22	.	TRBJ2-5	CATSRDSLGNYDRQTTEETQYF	TGTGCCACCAGCAGAGATAGTCTGGGGAACTACGACCGCCAGACGACAGAAGAGACCCAGTACTTC
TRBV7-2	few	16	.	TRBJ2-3	CASSLGGSTITDTQYF	TGTGCCAGCAGCCTAGGGGGTTCTACAATCACAGATACGCAGTATTTT
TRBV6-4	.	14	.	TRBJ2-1	CASSAQTGRDEQFF	TGTGCCAGCAGCGCACAGACCGGGCGGGATGAGCAGTTCTTC
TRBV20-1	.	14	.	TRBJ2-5	CSAKPDTGWETQYF	TGCAGTGCTAAACCCGACACAGGGTGGGAGACCCAGTACTTC
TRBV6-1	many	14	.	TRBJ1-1	CASRRGDGRTEAFF	TGTGCCAGCAGAAGGGGGGACGGGAGGACTGAAGCTTTCTTT
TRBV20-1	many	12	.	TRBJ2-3	CSASWATDTQYF	TGCAGTGCTAGTTGGGCCACAGATACGCAGTATTTT
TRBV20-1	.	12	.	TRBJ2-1	CRAPPSNNEQFF	TGCAGAGCCCCCCCATCCAACAATGAGCAGTTCTTC
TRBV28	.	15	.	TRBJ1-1	CASSLFTRPYNEAFF	TGTGCCAGCAGTTTATTCACAAGGCCCTACAATGAAGCTTTCTTT